This T cell receptor (beta chain) was documented in a study of T cells after yellow fever vaccination. TCRdb ran MiXCR on the 5' RACE reads and lists one entry per CDR3 protein. The sample has about 240,000 distinct CDR3 sequences, roughly 7.2% seen once; the top ten hold more than 0.8%. The material sequenced was CD4+ T cells sorted from PBMCs, taken 15 days after the yellow fever booster vaccination. The receptor's source is a man aged 25-45 years who received the YFV17D yellow fever vaccine.

This CDR3 reads CSVWTLGANVLTF. The CDR3 DNA reads as TGCAGCGTTTGGACCCTTGGGGCCAACGTCCTGACTTTC. The chain recombines TRBV29-1 with TRBJ2-6, with no clear D. The CDR3 has 13 amino acids. Trimming took off 5 bases at V and 3 bases at J, with 8 bases between the two ends. Germline V CDR1 and CDR2: SQVTM, ANQGSEA.